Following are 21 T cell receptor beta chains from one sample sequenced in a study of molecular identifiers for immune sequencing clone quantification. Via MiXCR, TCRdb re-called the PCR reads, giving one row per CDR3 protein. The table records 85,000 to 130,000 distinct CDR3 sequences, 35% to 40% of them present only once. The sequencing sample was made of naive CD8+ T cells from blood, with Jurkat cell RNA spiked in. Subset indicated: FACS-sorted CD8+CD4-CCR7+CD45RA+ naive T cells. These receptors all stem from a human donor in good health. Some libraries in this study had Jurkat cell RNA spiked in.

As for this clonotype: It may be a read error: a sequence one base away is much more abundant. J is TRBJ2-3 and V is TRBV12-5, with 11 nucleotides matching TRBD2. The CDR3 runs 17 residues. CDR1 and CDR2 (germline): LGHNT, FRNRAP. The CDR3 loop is CASCLSRLAGNTDTQYF. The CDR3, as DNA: TGTGCTAGTTGTTTGTCAAGACTAGCGGGAAACACAGATACGCAGTATTTT. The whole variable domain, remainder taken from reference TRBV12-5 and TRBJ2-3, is DARVTQTPRHKVTEMGQEVTMRCQPILGHNTVFWYRQTMMQGLELLAYFRNRAPLDDSGMPKDRFSAEMPDATLATLKIQPSEPRDSAVYFCASCLSRLAGNTDTQYFGPGTRLTVL.

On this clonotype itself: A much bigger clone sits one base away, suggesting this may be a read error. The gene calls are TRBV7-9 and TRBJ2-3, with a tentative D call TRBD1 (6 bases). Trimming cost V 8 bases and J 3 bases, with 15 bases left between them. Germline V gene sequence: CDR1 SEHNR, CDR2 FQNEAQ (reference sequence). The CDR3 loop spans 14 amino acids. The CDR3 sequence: CASGGGQLTDTQYF. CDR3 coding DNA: TGTGCCAGCGGAGGCGGACAGTTGACAGATACGCAGTATTTT.

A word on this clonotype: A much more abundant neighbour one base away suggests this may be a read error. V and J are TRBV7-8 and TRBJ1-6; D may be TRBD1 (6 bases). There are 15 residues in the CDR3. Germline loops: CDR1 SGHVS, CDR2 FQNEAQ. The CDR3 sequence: CACSLGQGRSSPLHF. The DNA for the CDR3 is TGTGCCTGCAGCTTAGGGCAGGGGCGATCTTCACCCCTCCACTTT. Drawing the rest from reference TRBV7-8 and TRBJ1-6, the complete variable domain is GAGVSQSPRYKVAKRGQDVALRCDPISGHVSLFWYQQALGQGPEFLTYFQNEAQLDKSGLPSDRFFAERPEGSVSTLKIQRTQQEDSAVYLCACSLGQGRSSPLHFGNGTRLTVT.

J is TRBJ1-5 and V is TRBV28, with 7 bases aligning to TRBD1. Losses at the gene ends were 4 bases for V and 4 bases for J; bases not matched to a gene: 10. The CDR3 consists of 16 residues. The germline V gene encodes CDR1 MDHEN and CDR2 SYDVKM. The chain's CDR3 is CASSSETGSVNQPQHF. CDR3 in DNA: TGTGCCAGCAGTTCTGAGACAGGGTCGGTGAATCAGCCCCAGCATTTT.

The CDR3 is CASSFEGPSYEQYF. The CDR3 bases are TGTGCCAGCAGTTTCGAGGGACCCTCCTACGAGCAGTACTTC. The rearrangement joins TRBV28 to TRBJ2-7, with D tentatively TRBD1 or TRBD2 (5 bases each). Germline CDR1 MDHEN, CDR2 SYDVKM. The CDR3 covers 14 residues. Trimming pared 3 bases from V and 0 bases from J, leaving 9 bases between.

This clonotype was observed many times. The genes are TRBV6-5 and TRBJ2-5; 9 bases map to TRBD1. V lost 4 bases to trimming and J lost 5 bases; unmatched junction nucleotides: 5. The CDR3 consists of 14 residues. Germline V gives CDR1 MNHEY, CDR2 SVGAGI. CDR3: CASSSTGGLETQYF. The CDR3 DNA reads TGTGCCAGCAGTTCCACAGGGGGCCTCGAGACCCAGTACTTC.

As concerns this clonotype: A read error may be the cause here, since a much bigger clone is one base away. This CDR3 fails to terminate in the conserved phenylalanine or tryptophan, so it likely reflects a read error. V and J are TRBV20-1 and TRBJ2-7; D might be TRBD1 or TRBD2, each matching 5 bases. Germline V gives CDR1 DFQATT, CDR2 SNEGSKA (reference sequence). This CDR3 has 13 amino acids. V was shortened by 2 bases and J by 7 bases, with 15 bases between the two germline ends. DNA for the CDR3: TGCAGTGCTAGACACGGGGCCGAGCGGGAGCAGTACATC. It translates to CSARHGAEREQYI.

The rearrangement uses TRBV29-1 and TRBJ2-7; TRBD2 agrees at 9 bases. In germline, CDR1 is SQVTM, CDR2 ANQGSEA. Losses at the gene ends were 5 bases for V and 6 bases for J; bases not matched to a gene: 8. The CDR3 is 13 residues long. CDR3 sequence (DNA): TGCAGCGTTAGGGTAGCGGGAGTTCGCGAGCAGTACTTC. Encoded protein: CSVRVAGVREQYF.

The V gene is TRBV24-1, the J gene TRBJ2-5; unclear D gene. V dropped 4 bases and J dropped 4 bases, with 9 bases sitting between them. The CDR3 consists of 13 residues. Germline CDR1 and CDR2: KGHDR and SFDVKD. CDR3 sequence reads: CATSEWTSETQYF. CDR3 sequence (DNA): TGTGCCACCAGTGAGTGGACGTCAGAGACCCAGTACTTC.

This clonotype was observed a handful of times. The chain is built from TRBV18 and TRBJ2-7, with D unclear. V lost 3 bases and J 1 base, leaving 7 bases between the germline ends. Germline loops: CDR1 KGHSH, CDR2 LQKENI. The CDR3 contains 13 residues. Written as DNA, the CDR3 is TGTGCCAGCTCACCTCCAGCTTCCTACGAGCAGTACTTC. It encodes CASSPPASYEQYF.

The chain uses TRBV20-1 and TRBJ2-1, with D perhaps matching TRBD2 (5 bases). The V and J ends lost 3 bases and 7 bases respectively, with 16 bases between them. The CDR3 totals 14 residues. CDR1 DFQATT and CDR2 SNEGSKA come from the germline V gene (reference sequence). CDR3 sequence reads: CSASEYFGGNEQFF. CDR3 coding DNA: TGCAGTGCTAGCGAATACTTTGGCGGGAATGAGCAGTTCTTC.

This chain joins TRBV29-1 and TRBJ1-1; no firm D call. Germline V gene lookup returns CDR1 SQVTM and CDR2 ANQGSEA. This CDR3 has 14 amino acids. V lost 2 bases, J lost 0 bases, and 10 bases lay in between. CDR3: CSVELGTVNTEAFF. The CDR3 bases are TGCAGCGTTGAATTGGGCACGGTGAACACTGAAGCTTTCTTT.

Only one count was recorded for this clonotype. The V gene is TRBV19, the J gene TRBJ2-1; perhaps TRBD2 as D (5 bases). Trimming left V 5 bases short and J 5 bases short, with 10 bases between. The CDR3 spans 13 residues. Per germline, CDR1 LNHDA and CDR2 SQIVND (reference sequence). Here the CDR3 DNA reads TGTGCCAGTAGTCTCTGGGGAGACAATGAGCAGTTCTTC. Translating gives CASSLWGDNEQFF. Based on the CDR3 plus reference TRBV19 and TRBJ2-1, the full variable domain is DGGITQSPKYLFRKEGQNVTLSCEQNLNHDAMYWYRQDPGQGLRLIYYSQIVNDFQKGDIAEGYSVSREKKESFPLTVTSAQKNPTAFYLCASSLWGDNEQFFGPGTRLTVL.

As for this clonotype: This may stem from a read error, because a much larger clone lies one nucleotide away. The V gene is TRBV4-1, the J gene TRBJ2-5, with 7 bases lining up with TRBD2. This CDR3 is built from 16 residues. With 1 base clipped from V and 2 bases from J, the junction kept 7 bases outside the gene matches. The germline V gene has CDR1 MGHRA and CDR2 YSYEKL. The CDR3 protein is CASSQVGPGRQETQYF. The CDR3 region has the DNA TGCGCCAGCAGCCAAGTGGGACCCGGGAGGCAAGAGACCCAGTACTTC.

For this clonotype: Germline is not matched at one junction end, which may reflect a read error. The CDR3 DNA reads TGTGCCAGCAGCCAAGCTGCAACTAATGGAAAACTGTTTTTT. Protein sequence: CASSQAATNGKLFF. The V call is TRBV4-2, the J call TRBJ1-4; D gene unclear. Germline loops: CDR1 LGHNA, CDR2 YNFKEQ. The CDR3 covers 14 residues.

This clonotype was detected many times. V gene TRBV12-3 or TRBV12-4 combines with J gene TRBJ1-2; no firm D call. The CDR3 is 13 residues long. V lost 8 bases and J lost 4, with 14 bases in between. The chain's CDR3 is CASSFSQLYGYTF. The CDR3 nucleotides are TGTGCCAGCTCATTTTCCCAACTCTATGGCTACACCTTC.

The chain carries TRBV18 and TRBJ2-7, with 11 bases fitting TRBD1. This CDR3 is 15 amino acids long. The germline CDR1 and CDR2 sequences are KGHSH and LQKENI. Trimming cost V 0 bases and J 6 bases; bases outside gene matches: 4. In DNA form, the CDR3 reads TGTGCCAGCTCACCACCGGGACAGGGGGTCGGCGAGCAGTACTTC. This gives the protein CASSPPGQGVGEQYF.

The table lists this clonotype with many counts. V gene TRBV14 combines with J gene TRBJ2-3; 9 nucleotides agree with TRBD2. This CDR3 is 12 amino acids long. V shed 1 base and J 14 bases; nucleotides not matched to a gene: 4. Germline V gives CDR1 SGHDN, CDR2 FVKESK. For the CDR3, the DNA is TGTGCCAGCAGCCAAGGGCTAGCGGGATTGTATTTT. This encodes CASSQGLAGLYF.

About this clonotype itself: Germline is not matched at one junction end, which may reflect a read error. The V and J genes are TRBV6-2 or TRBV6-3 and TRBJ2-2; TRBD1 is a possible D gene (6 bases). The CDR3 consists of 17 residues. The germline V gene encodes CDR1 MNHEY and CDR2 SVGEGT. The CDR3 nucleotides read TGTGCCAGCAGCCTTAATTCGCAGGGGTCGAACACCGGGGAGCCGTTTTTT. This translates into CASSLNSQGSNTGEPFF.

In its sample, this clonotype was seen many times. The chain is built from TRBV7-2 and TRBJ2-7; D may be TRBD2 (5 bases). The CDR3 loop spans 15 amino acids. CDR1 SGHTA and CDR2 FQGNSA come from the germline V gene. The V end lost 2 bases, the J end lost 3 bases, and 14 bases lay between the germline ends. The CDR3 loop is CASSLRPGMNYEQYF. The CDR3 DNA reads TGTGCCAGCAGCTTACGTCCGGGGATGAACTACGAGCAGTACTTC.

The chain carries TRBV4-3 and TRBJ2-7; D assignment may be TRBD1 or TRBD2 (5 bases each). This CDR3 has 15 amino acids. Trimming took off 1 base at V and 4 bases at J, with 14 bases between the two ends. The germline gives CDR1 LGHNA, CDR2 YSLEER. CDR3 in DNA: TGCGCCAGCAGCCAAGGGTGGGGGAGTGGGTACGAGCAGTACTTC. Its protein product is CASSQGWGSGYEQYF.